This T cell receptor beta chain originates from a study of vaccination and CD4 T cells after COVID-19. For the study at large: Overlapping spike peptides from SARS-CoV-2, HCoV-NL63, HCoV-OC43 and HCoV-229E served to stimulate the cells.

The germline V gene has CDR1 MDHEN and CDR2 SYDVKM. V shed 1 base and J 0 bases; nucleotides not matched to a gene: 7. This CDR3 is built from 18 residues. Scientists ran DNA taken from cultured CD4+ T cells through the Oncomine TCR Beta short-read assay for sequencing. One entry per CDR3 protein, called by TCRdb with MiXCR from the PCR reads. The sample contains nearly 25,000 distinct CDR3 sequences, around 30% of which appear only once. Time point here: late sampling 161 to 241 days after vaccination in a few convalescent patients. Treatment given: approximately nine-day PBMC culture with coronavirus spike peptide pools or control peptides (ViraFEST assay). The authors replaced half the medium with fresh IL-2 medium on days 3 and 7. This clonotype was observed a handful of times. Its antigen is currently unknown.

The source is a human donor who had recovered from COVID-19. The sample here was CD4+ T cells from blood, cultured in vitro, taken about 7 months after SARS-CoV-2 vaccination. The V gene is TRBV28, the J gene TRBJ2-1; the match to TRBD2 covers 9 bases. The CDR3 is CASSLLGGRGSSYNEQFF. In DNA form, the CDR3 reads TGTGCCAGCAGTTTATTGGGCGGGAGGGGGAGCTCCTACAATGAGCAGTTCTTC.